This is a list of T cell receptor beta chains from one sample in a study of blood T cell repertoires in COVID-19. Produced via immunoSEQ multiplex PCR; TCRdb's table is partial and in-frame only. The sample consists of under 200,000 clones, approximately 86% of them appearing once. Input material: peripheral blood. The source of these receptors is a man in his sixties with acute or convalescent COVID-19. Each CDR3 is given with its conserved first and last residue. Each record gives: V gene, D gene, J gene, clone size, CDR3 DNA, CDR3 protein. The D gene is left open where the match is weak. The size of a clone is reported for some rows only, either as once, few or many, or as a class for expanded clones.

V: TRBV11-1
D: -
J: TRBJ2-2
size: -
DNA: TGTGCCAGCAGCTTCATGCAGTCCGGGGAGCTGTTTTTT
CDR3: CASSFMQSGELFF

V: TRBV6-2/TRBV6-3
D: TRBD1
J: TRBJ1-5
size: few
DNA: TGTGCCAGCAGCCCTTACAGGGGGCCCAATCAGCCCCAGCATTTT
CDR3: CASSPYRGPNQPQHF

V: TRBV18
D: -
J: TRBJ1-1
size: few
DNA: TGTGCCAGCTCACCCCAAACAGGGAACACTGAAGCTTTCTTT
CDR3: CASSPQTGNTEAFF

V: TRBV2
D: TRBD1
J: TRBJ1-4
size: -
DNA: TGTGCCAGCAGATACAGGGGGCAAGGTGAAAAACTGTTTTTT
CDR3: CASRYRGQGEKLFF

V: TRBV28
D: -
J: TRBJ2-1
size: -
DNA: TGTGCCAGCATGTCCATTAGGGGTACCACCTACAATGAGCAGTTCTTC
CDR3: CASMSIRGTTYNEQFF

V: TRBV7-9
D: TRBD2
J: TRBJ2-1
size: -
DNA: TGTGCCAGCAGCTTATACGGGAGGTCCAATGAGCAGTTCTTC
CDR3: CASSLYGRSNEQFF

V: TRBV9
D: TRBD2
J: TRBJ2-1
size: -
DNA: TGTGCCAGCAGCCCTCGGGTCGGCGGGAGGGAAGAGCAGTTCTTC
CDR3: CASSPRVGGREEQFF

V: TRBV18
D: -
J: TRBJ2-2
size: -
DNA: TGTGCCAGCTCACCTGCTTCAGGACTCTGGAACGCCGGGGAGCTGTTTTTT
CDR3: CASSPASGLWNAGELFF

V: TRBV4-2
D: -
J: TRBJ2-1
size: many
DNA: TGTGCCAGCAGCCCTATGGAGGCTTCGGGCAATGAGCAGTTCTTC
CDR3: CASSPMEASGNEQFF

V: TRBV6-4
D: TRBD1
J: TRBJ1-2
size: -
DNA: TGTGCCAGCAGTCCTGGACAGGGAAACGGGGGCTACACCTTC
CDR3: CASSPGQGNGGYTF

V: TRBV5-1
D: -
J: TRBJ1-1
size: -
DNA: TGCGCCAGCAGCTTGGGACCCTCAGGGAACACTGAAGCTTTCTTT
CDR3: CASSLGPSGNTEAFF

V: TRBV7-3
D: -
J: TRBJ1-1
size: -
DNA: TGTGCCAGCAGCTTAACGTCGGCAGGTCAGGACACTGAAGCTTTCTTT
CDR3: CASSLTSAGQDTEAFF

V: TRBV6-5
D: TRBD1
J: TRBJ1-2
size: -
DNA: TGTGCCAGCAGTTCCTCCGGGACAGCTTCCTATGGCTACACCTTC
CDR3: CASSSSGTASYGYTF

V: TRBV27
D: -
J: TRBJ2-2
size: -
DNA: TGTGCCAGCAGTCCACTAGTGAACACCGGGGAGCTGTTTTTT
CDR3: CASSPLVNTGELFF

V: TRBV28
D: TRBD1
J: TRBJ1-3
size: -
DNA: TGTGCCAGCAGTGAACAGGGGGTCTCTGGAAACACCATATATTTT
CDR3: CASSEQGVSGNTIYF

V: TRBV15
D: -
J: TRBJ1-5
size: many
DNA: TGTGCCACCAGGGCAGGGGGCAATCAGCCCCAGCATTTT
CDR3: CATRAGGNQPQHF

V: TRBV14
D: TRBD2
J: TRBJ2-3
size: -
DNA: TGTGCCAGCAGCCAACCTAGCGGGAGCTATACGCAGTATTTT
CDR3: CASSQPSGSYTQYF

V: TRBV28
D: -
J: TRBJ2-7
size: -
DNA: TGTGCCAGCAGTCCTCCGACTGTGCCACTGTACGAGCAGTACTTC
CDR3: CASSPPTVPLYEQYF

V: TRBV25-1
D: -
J: TRBJ1-4
size: -
DNA: TGTGCCAGCAGTCCCCTAGGGGTGGTGGAAAAACTGTTTTTT
CDR3: CASSPLGVVEKLFF

V: TRBV7-8
D: -
J: TRBJ2-3
size: -
DNA: TGTGCCAGCAGCTGGCTGACTACCAGGTTCTCAGATACGCAGTATTTT
CDR3: CASSWLTTRFSDTQYF

V: TRBV15
D: -
J: TRBJ1-1
size: -
DNA: TGTGCCACCAGCAGAGAGGGCGTCAGAAATCCTGAAGCTTTCTTT
CDR3: CATSREGVRNPEAFF

V: TRBV28
D: -
J: TRBJ1-2
size: once
DNA: TGTGCCAGCAGTTTGGGGGGGCGGGTATACGGCTACACCTTC
CDR3: CASSLGGRVYGYTF

V: TRBV7-2
D: TRBD2
J: TRBJ2-2
size: -
DNA: TGTGCCAGCAGCTTAACCCCCAGCGGGATAGGCACCGGGGAGCTGTTTTTT
CDR3: CASSLTPSGIGTGELFF

V: TRBV27
D: -
J: TRBJ2-2
size: few
DNA: TGTGCCAGCAGTTTGTATAGCTCACGACGGGGCACCGGGGAGCTGTTTTTT
CDR3: CASSLYSSRRGTGELFF

V: TRBV2
D: TRBD1
J: TRBJ1-5
size: -
DNA: TGTGCCAGCCGCCTCCAGGGGGCGACGAATCAGCCCCAGCATTTT
CDR3: CASRLQGATNQPQHF

V: TRBV4-2
D: -
J: TRBJ2-7
size: -
DNA: TGTGCCAGCAGTCGCCGGGAGCTAGCGTCCGAGCAGTACTTC
CDR3: CASSRRELASEQYF

V: TRBV30
D: -
J: TRBJ2-7
size: few
DNA: TGTGCCTGGACGTACCGGGCGGGTCAGGCCCAGTACTTC
CDR3: CAWTYRAGQAQYF

V: TRBV19
D: TRBD2
J: TRBJ2-5
size: -
DNA: TGTGCCAGTAGCCCCGCTGGACTAGCGGGTCAGTCCACCTGGGGGACCCAGTACTTC
CDR3: CASSPAGLAGQSTWGTQYF

V: TRBV18
D: -
J: TRBJ2-2
size: -
DNA: TGTGCCAGCTCCCCTTCCTCCGGGGAGCTGTTTTTT
CDR3: CASSPSSGELFF

V: TRBV5-1
D: -
J: TRBJ1-1
size: -
DNA: TGCGCCAGCAGCTGGAGACAGTCGAACACTGAAGCTTTCTTT
CDR3: CASSWRQSNTEAFF

V: TRBV7-9
D: -
J: TRBJ1-2
size: -
DNA: TGTGCCAGCAGCTTTACAAATTATGGCTACACCTTC
CDR3: CASSFTNYGYTF

V: TRBV7-3
D: -
J: TRBJ2-2
size: -
DNA: TGTGCCAGCAGCGGGCAGAACACCGGGGAGCTGTTTTTT
CDR3: CASSGQNTGELFF

V: TRBV5-1
D: TRBD2
J: TRBJ2-5
size: -
DNA: TGCGCCAGCAGGCCTGGACTAGCGGTACAAGAGACCCAGTACTTC
CDR3: CASRPGLAVQETQYF

V: TRBV2
D: -
J: TRBJ2-1
size: -
DNA: TGTGCCAGCACAGGGGGGACAGCCTACAATGAGCAGTTCTTC
CDR3: CASTGGTAYNEQFF

V: TRBV6-5
D: -
J: TRBJ1-2
size: -
DNA: TGTGCCAGCAGCTTTACAGGTTTTAACTATGGCTACACCTTC
CDR3: CASSFTGFNYGYTF

V: TRBV25-1
D: TRBD1
J: TRBJ1-4
size: -
DNA: TGTGCCAGCAGCCCCGGGACAGGGGTTAATGAAAAACTGTTTTTT
CDR3: CASSPGTGVNEKLFF

V: TRBV28
D: TRBD2
J: TRBJ2-7
size: -
DNA: TGTGCCAGCAGCCCTAGCGGGAGCTTAAGGAACGAGCAGTACTTC
CDR3: CASSPSGSLRNEQYF

V: TRBV29-1
D: -
J: TRBJ1-5
size: few
DNA: TGCAGCGTTGCGGACGGGATAATAGGCAATCAGCCCCAGCATTTT
CDR3: CSVADGIIGNQPQHF

V: TRBV7-8
D: TRBD2
J: TRBJ2-1
size: medium-sized
DNA: TGTGCCAGCAGCCTGAGAGCTGGACTAGCCGACTTAGGTTATAGCTCCTACAATGAGCAGTTCTTC
CDR3: CASSLRAGLADLGYSSYNEQFF

V: TRBV18
D: TRBD1
J: TRBJ2-5
size: once
DNA: TGTGCCAGCTCACCACGGACAGGGGGCGCGGAGACCCAGTACTTC
CDR3: CASSPRTGGAETQYF

V: TRBV18
D: TRBD1
J: TRBJ1-1
size: -
DNA: TGTGCCAGCTCACCCCGGGACAGGCCCCACGGGACTGAAGCTTTCTTT
CDR3: CASSPRDRPHGTEAFF

V: TRBV4-1
D: TRBD1
J: TRBJ2-2
size: -
DNA: TGCGCCAGCAGCCCAGGGGGAACGAACACCGGGGAGCTGTTTTTT
CDR3: CASSPGGTNTGELFF

V: TRBV27
D: -
J: TRBJ1-2
size: -
DNA: TGTGCCAGCAGTTTATCGATCGGGGGCTATGGCTACACCTTC
CDR3: CASSLSIGGYGYTF

V: TRBV7-2
D: -
J: TRBJ1-5
size: -
DNA: TGTGCCAGCAGCTTAAGTAGGGAGAGTCAGCCCCAGCATTTT
CDR3: CASSLSRESQPQHF

V: TRBV29-1
D: -
J: TRBJ2-7
size: -
DNA: TGCAGCGTCGGACAGAACTACGAGCAGTACTTC
CDR3: CSVGQNYEQYF

V: TRBV28
D: -
J: TRBJ1-2
size: once
DNA: TGTGCCAGCAGGAGGGATTCGGACTATGGCTACACCTTC
CDR3: CASRRDSDYGYTF

V: TRBV6-1
D: TRBD1
J: TRBJ1-2
size: -
DNA: TGTGCCAGCAGTGAATTGCCGGGACAGAGCTATGGCTACACCTTC
CDR3: CASSELPGQSYGYTF

V: TRBV5-1
D: TRBD1
J: TRBJ1-1
size: -
DNA: TGCGCCAGCAGCAGACAGGGGGAGAACACTGAAGCTTTCTTT
CDR3: CASSRQGENTEAFF

V: TRBV4-1
D: -
J: TRBJ2-7
size: -
DNA: TGCGCCAGCAGCAAGTCGTCCGGACTCGCCAGGGAGCAGTACTTC
CDR3: CASSKSSGLAREQYF

V: TRBV6-4
D: -
J: TRBJ2-1
size: -
DNA: TGTGCCAGCACCCGAAGGCGGCAGGGAAACAATGAGCAGTTCTTC
CDR3: CASTRRRQGNNEQFF

V: TRBV18
D: -
J: TRBJ2-1
size: -
DNA: TGTGCCAGCTTTCTTTCGAGCTCCTACAATGAGCAGTTCTTC
CDR3: CASFLSSSYNEQFF

V: TRBV5-1
D: TRBD1
J: TRBJ2-2
size: -
DNA: TGCGCCAGCAGCTTGGAACAGGGGACCGGGGAGCTGTTTTTT
CDR3: CASSLEQGTGELFF

V: TRBV30
D: -
J: TRBJ2-2
size: -
DNA: TGTGCCTGGAGTGTATTGATCGGGGGAACCGGGGAGCTGTTTTTT
CDR3: CAWSVLIGGTGELFF

V: TRBV29-1
D: TRBD2
J: TRBJ2-1
size: -
DNA: TGCAGCGTTGAGTTACGACTAGCGTCCTACAATGAGCAGTTCTTC
CDR3: CSVELRLASYNEQFF

V: TRBV28
D: -
J: TRBJ2-1
size: -
DNA: TGTGCCAGCAGTCCACTCAATGAGCAGTTCTTC
CDR3: CASSPLNEQFF

V: TRBV19
D: -
J: TRBJ2-5
size: few
DNA: TGTGCCAGTAGTATGGGTCCTAGGGGGGAGACCCAGTACTTC
CDR3: CASSMGPRGETQYF

V: TRBV27
D: TRBD1
J: TRBJ1-6
size: -
DNA: TGTGCCAGCAGTACAAACAGGGGCCTAAATTCACCCCTCCACTTT
CDR3: CASSTNRGLNSPLHF

V: TRBV24-1
D: TRBD2
J: TRBJ2-1
size: -
DNA: TGTGCCACCAGTGATTTACCGACTAGCGGGAGGGCCGACCTCTACAATGAGCAGTTCTTC
CDR3: CATSDLPTSGRADLYNEQFF

V: TRBV4-1
D: -
J: TRBJ1-1
size: -
DNA: TGCGCCAGCAGCCACCCCACAGGGTTGCGTGATGAAATGGCTGAAGCTTTCTTT
CDR3: CASSHPTGLRDEMAEAFF